This entry describes one T cell receptor beta chain. Germline CDR1 MGHRA, CDR2 YSYEKL. The CDR3 spans 16 residues. V was shortened by 0 bases and J by 0 bases, with 9 bases between the two germline ends. Here immunoSEQ multiplex PCR was the method, and the copy in TCRdb shows in-frame clones only, minus some. This sample has roughly 250,000 clones, with 85% to 90% found just once. Participant-reported clinical history was the basis for cohort assignment. The data were obtained in a study of blood T cell repertoires in COVID-19. The rearrangement joins TRBV4-1 to TRBJ2-1; a weak D match, TRBD1 (6 bases). This receptor was obtained from a woman aged 18-35 years who had recovered from COVID-19. Sequencing was carried out using PBMCs or T cells enriched from blood (not recorded which). As DNA, the CDR3 is TGCGCCAGCAGCCAAGATGACAGGAGCTCCTACAATGAGCAGTTCTTC. It codes for CASSQDDRSSYNEQFF.